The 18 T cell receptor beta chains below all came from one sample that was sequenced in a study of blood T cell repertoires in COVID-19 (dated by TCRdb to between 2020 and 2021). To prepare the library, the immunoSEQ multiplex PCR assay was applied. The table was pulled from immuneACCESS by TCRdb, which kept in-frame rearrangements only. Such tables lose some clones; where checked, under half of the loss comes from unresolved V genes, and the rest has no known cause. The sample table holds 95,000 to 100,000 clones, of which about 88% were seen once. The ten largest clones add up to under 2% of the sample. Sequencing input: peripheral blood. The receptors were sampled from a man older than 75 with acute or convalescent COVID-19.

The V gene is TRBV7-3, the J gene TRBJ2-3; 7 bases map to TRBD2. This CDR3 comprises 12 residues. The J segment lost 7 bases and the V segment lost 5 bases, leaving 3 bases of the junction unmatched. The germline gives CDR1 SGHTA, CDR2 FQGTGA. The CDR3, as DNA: TGTGCCAGCAGCCCCGGGGGGTATACGCAGTATTTT. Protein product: CASSPGGYTQYF.

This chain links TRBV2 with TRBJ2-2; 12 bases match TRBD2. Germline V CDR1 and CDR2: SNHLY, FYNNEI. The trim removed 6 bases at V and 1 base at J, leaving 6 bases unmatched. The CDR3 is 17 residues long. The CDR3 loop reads CASRHGTSGWNTGELFF. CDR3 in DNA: TGTGCCAGCAGGCATGGGACTAGCGGGTGGAACACCGGGGAGCTGTTTTTT.

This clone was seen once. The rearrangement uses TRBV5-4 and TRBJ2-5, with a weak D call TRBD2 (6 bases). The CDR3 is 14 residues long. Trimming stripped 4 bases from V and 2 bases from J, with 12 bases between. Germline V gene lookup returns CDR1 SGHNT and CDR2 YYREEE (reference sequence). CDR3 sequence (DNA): TGTGCCAGCAGCCCGCCCGGGACTCAAGAGACCCAGTACTTC. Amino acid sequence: CASSPPGTQETQYF.

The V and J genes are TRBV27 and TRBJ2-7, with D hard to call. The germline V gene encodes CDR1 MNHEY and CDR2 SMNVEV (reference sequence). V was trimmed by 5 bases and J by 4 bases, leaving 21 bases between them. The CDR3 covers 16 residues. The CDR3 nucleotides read TGTGCCAGCAGTCCCGCTAGTTGGAGAATATCGTACGAGCAGTACTTC. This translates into CASSPASWRISYEQYF.

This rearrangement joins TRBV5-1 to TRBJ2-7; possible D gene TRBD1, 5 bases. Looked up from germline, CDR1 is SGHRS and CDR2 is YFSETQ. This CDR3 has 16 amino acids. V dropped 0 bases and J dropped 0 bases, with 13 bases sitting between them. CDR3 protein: CASSLGGHPNSYEQYF. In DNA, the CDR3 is TGCGCCAGCAGCTTGGGAGGACACCCAAACTCCTACGAGCAGTACTTC. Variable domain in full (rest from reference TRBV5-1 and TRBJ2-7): KAGVTQTPRYLIKTRGQQVTLSCSPISGHRSVSWYQQTPGQGLQFLFEYFSETQRNKGNFPGRFSGRQFSNSRSEMNVSTLELGDSALYLCASSLGGHPNSYEQYFGPGTRLTVT.

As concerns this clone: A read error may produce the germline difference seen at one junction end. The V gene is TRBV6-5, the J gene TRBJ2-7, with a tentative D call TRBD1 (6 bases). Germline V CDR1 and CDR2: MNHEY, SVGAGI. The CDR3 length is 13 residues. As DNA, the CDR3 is TGTGCCAGCCAGACAGGCACGAATTACGAGCGGTACTTC. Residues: CASQTGTNYERYF.

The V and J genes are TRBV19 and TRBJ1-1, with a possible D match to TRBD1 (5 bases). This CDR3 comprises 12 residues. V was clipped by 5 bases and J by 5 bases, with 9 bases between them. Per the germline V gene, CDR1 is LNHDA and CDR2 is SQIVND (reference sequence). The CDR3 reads CASSPGSTEAFF. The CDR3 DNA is TGTGCCAGTAGTCCAGGGTCTACTGAAGCTTTCTTT.

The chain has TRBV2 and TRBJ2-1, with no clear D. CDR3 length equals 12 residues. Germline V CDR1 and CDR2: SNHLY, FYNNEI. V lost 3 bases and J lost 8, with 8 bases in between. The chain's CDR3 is CASSDSRYEQFF. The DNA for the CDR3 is TGTGCCAGCAGTGACTCCAGGTATGAGCAGTTCTTC.

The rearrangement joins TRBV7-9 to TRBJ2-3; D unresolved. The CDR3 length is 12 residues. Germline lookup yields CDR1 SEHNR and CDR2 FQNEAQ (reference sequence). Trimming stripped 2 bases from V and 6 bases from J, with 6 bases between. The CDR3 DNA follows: TGTGCCAGCAGCTTAATCGGGGATACGCAGTATTTT. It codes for CASSLIGDTQYF. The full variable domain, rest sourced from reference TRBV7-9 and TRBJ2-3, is DTGVSQNPRHKITKRGQNVTFRCDPISEHNRLYWYRQTLGQGPEFLTYFQNEAQLEKSRLLSDRFSAERPKGSFSTLEIQRTEQGDSAMYLCASSLIGDTQYFGPGTRLTVL.

The CDR3 DNA is TGTGCTAGTGGTTTGTCGGGACTAGGGACAGATACGCAGTATTTT. Translated, it gives CASGLSGLGTDTQYF. The rearrangement uses TRBV12-5 and TRBJ2-3; 8 bases match TRBD2. CDR1 is LGHNT and CDR2 is FRNRAP in the germline V gene. J was trimmed by 3 bases and V by 2 bases; bases with no gene match: 4. CDR3 length: 15 residues. The whole variable domain, remainder taken from reference TRBV12-5 and TRBJ2-3, is DARVTQTPRHKVTEMGQEVTMRCQPILGHNTVFWYRQTMMQGLELLAYFRNRAPLDDSGMPKDRFSAEMPDATLATLKIQPSEPRDSAVYFCASGLSGLGTDTQYFGPGTRLTVL.

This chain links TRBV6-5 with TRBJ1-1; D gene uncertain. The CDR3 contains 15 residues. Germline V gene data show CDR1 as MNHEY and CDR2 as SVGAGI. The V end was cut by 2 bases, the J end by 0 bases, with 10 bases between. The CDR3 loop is CASSYLGVLNTEAFF. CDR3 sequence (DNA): TGTGCCAGCAGTTACCTCGGGGTGCTGAACACTGAAGCTTTCTTT.

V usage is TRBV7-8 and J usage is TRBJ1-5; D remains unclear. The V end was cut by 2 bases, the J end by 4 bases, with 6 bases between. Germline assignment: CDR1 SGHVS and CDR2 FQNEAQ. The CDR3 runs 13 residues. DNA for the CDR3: TGTGCCAGCAGCTTACGAGGGAATCAGCCCCAGCATTTT. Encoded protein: CASSLRGNQPQHF.

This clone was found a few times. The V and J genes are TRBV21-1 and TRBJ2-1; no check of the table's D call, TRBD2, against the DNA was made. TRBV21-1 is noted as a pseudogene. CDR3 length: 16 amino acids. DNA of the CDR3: TGTGCCAGCAGCAAAGCGCGAAGCGAGACGGACAATGAGCAGTTCTTC. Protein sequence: CASSKARSETDNEQFF.

The CDR3 reads CASSLGSNNEQFF. The CDR3 nucleotides are TGTGCCAGCAGTTTGGGCAGCAACAATGAGCAGTTCTTC. The chain links TRBV12-3 or TRBV12-4 to TRBJ2-1, with D hard to call. The CDR3 runs 13 residues. The V end was cut by 3 bases, the J end by 5 bases, with 8 bases between.

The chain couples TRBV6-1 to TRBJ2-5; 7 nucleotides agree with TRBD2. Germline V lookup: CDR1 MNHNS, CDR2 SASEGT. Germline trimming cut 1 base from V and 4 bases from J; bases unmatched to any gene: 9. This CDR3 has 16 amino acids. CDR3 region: CASSEVLGSGGETQYF. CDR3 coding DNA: TGTGCCAGCAGTGAAGTTTTAGGATCGGGAGGAGAGACCCAGTACTTC.

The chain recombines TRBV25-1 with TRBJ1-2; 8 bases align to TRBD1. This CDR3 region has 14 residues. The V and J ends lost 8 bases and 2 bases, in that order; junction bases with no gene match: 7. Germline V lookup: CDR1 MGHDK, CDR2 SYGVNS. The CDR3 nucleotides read TGTGCCAGCGGAGGACAGGGACGAAACTATGGCTACACCTTC. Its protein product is CASGGQGRNYGYTF.

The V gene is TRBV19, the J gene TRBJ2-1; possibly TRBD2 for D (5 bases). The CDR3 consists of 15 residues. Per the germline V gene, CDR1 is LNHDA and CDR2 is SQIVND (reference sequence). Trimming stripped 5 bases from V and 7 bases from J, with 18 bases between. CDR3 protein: CASSPSLATINEQFF. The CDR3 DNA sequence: TGTGCCAGTAGTCCCAGCCTAGCTACAATTAATGAGCAGTTCTTC.

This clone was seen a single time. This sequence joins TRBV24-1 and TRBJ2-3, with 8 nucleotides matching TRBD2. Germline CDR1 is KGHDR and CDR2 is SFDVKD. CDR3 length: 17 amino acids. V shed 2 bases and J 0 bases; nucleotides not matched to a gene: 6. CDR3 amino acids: CATSDSGASGSTDTQYF. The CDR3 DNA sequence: TGTGCCACCAGTGATTCAGGGGCTAGCGGGAGCACAGATACGCAGTATTTT.